This passage covers 32 T cell receptor beta chains from one sample sequenced in a study of T cell changes during pregnancy in multiple sclerosis. Some clones are missing from TCRdb's copy, which holds only in-frame ones; the method was immunoSEQ multiplex PCR. The sample has tens of thousands of clones; approximately 90% are singletons. The sequences come from peripheral blood, collected in the first trimester of pregnancy. All receptors come from a female donor in good health, enrolled as a control in a pregnancy study.

The rearrangement links TRBV18 to TRBJ2-5, with a possible D match to TRBD2 (5 bases). Trimming cost V 2 bases and J 0 bases, with 16 bases left between them. Germline V CDR1 and CDR2: KGHSH, LQKENI. This CDR3 contains 17 residues. The CDR3 spells CASSPDNSGMYQETQYF. CDR3 sequence (DNA): TGTGCCAGCTCACCAGATAACTCGGGAATGTACCAAGAGACCCAGTACTTC.

V is TRBV5-1 and J is TRBJ2-1; a possible D gene is TRBD2 (5 bases). Trimming took 3 bases from V and 0 from J, leaving 13 bases between them. The CDR3 sequence is 16 residues long. Germline CDR1 SGHRS, CDR2 YFSETQ. The CDR3 spells CASSSLSAGSYNEQFF. In nucleotides, the CDR3 is TGCGCCAGCAGCTCCCTCTCTGCGGGCTCCTACAATGAGCAGTTCTTC.

V usage is TRBV27 and J usage is TRBJ2-7, with TRBD2 matching over 12 bases. The CDR3 runs to 11 residues. Germline assignment: CDR1 MNHEY and CDR2 SMNVEV (reference sequence). CDR3 sequence (DNA): TGTGTGGCTAGCGGGAGGGGAGAGCAGTACTTC. Translated, it gives CVASGRGEQYF.

The chain uses TRBV19 and TRBJ1-5; D may be TRBD1 (6 bases). Trimming removed 8 bases from V and 5 bases from J, with 13 bases in between. The CDR3 consists of 13 residues. From germline, CDR1 is LNHDA and CDR2 SQIVND (reference sequence). CDR3 sequence reads: CASSDRWYQPQHF. DNA of the CDR3: TGTGCCAGTTCCGACAGGTGGTATCAGCCCCAGCATTTT. Combining the CDR3 with reference TRBV19 and TRBJ1-5 gives the whole variable domain DGGITQSPKYLFRKEGQNVTLSCEQNLNHDAMYWYRQDPGQGLRLIYYSQIVNDFQKGDIAEGYSVSREKKESFPLTVTSAQKNPTAFYLCASSDRWYQPQHFGDGTRLSIL.

The chain joins TRBV6-5 to TRBJ2-7; 9 bases match TRBD2. After removal of 2 bases from V and 2 bases from J, the junction contained 1 base not matched to a gene. Germline V gene lookup returns CDR1 MNHEY and CDR2 SVGAGI. The CDR3 is 14 amino acids. CDR3 protein: CASSYERGAYEQYF. CDR3 in DNA: TGTGCCAGCAGTTACGAGCGGGGGGCCTACGAGCAGTACTTC.

This chain uses TRBV6-4 with TRBJ2-5, with 7 bases fitting TRBD2. The CDR3 contains 14 residues. After removal of 5 bases from V and 2 bases from J, the junction contained 5 bases not matched to a gene. Germline-derived CDR1 and CDR2 are MRHNA and SNTAGT. CDR3 protein: CASSPSSGQETQYF. The CDR3 DNA reads TGTGCCAGCAGTCCATCTAGCGGTCAAGAGACCCAGTACTTC.

This chain joins TRBV6-5 and TRBJ2-1, with D perhaps matching TRBD2 (6 bases). The CDR3 is made up of 15 amino acids. The germline V gene has CDR1 MNHEY and CDR2 SVGAGI. Between the trimmed V and J ends, which lost 6 bases and 7 bases, there was a span of 19 bases. CDR3 sequence reads: CASRQAAGYGNEQFF. In DNA form, the CDR3 reads TGTGCCAGCAGACAAGCGGCGGGGTACGGGAATGAGCAGTTCTTC.

The V call is TRBV4-2, the J call TRBJ1-2; TRBD1 is a possible D gene (5 bases). Germline V gene data show CDR1 as LGHNA and CDR2 as YNFKEQ. V was shortened by 0 bases and J by 4 bases, with 15 bases between the two germline ends. CDR3 size: 16 residues. CDR3 in DNA: TGTGCCAGCAGCCAAGATAGGCAGGGCCACGGCTATGGCTACACCTTC. It is translated as CASSQDRQGHGYGYTF.

This clone appeared a few times. This chain links TRBV2 with TRBJ1-1, with TRBD1 matching over 9 bases. This CDR3 has 13 amino acids. V shed 6 bases and J 7 bases; nucleotides not matched to a gene: 6. In germline, CDR1 is SNHLY, CDR2 FYNNEI. The CDR3 region has the DNA TGTGCCAGCAGGGGACAGGGAGTAGGTGAAGCTTTCTTT. Its translation: CASRGQGVGEAFF.

The J gene is TRBJ1-2, the V gene TRBV29-1, with a tentative D call TRBD1 (6 bases). The CDR3 has 15 residues. Trimming stripped 4 bases from V and 7 bases from J, with 22 bases between. Germline-derived CDR1 and CDR2 are SQVTM and ANQGSEA. The CDR3 reads CSVAYDQGTKSGYTF. The CDR3 nucleotides read TGCAGCGTTGCATACGATCAGGGGACTAAAAGTGGCTACACCTTC. Full variable domain (missing parts from reference TRBV29-1 and TRBJ1-2): SAVISQKPSRDICQRGTSLTIQCQVDSQVTMMFWYRQQPGQSLTLIATANQGSEATYESGFVIDKFPISRPNLTFSTLTVSNMSPEDSSIYLCSVAYDQGTKSGYTFGSGTRLTVV.

The chain carries TRBV28 and TRBJ2-1, with 7 positions matching TRBD2. With 3 bases clipped from V and 7 bases from J, the junction kept 12 bases outside the gene matches. The CDR3 totals 16 residues. Looked up from germline, CDR1 is MDHEN and CDR2 is SYDVKM. The CDR3 here is CASSFGEGGPRNEQFF. The CDR3 DNA follows: TGTGCCAGCAGTTTCGGTGAGGGAGGGCCGAGGAATGAGCAGTTCTTC.

The rearrangement uses TRBV18 and TRBJ1-3, with TRBD1 as a possible D gene (6 bases). From germline, CDR1 is KGHSH and CDR2 LQKENI. Between the trimmed V and J ends, which lost 3 bases and 1 base, there was a span of 10 bases. CDR3 length equals 15 residues. CDR3 loop: CASSPGQFSGNTIYF. CDR3 coding DNA: TGTGCCAGCTCACCCGGACAGTTTTCTGGAAACACCATATATTTT.

The chain couples TRBV9 to TRBJ2-1; perhaps TRBD2 as D (6 bases). The CDR3 covers 18 residues. Trimming shortened V by 0 bases and J by 3 bases, and 19 bases separated the two germline ends. Germline V gene sequence: CDR1 SGDLS, CDR2 YYNGEE. CDR3 sequence: CASSVVPRAEGFYNEQFF. Written as DNA, the CDR3 is TGTGCCAGCAGCGTAGTACCCCGGGCGGAGGGATTCTACAATGAGCAGTTCTTC.

The chain couples TRBV5-5 to TRBJ1-3; 7 nucleotides match TRBD1. There are 15 residues in the CDR3. CDR1 and CDR2 (germline): SGHKS, YYEKEE (reference sequence). The ends lost 4 bases at V and 4 bases at J; junction bases unmatched: 8. The CDR3 sequence: CASSQGTVVGNTIYF. The DNA for the CDR3 is TGTGCCAGCAGCCAGGGGACAGTCGTCGGAAACACCATATATTTT.

V gene TRBV29-1 combines with J gene TRBJ2-5; D gene uncertain. The germline V gene has CDR1 SQVTM and CDR2 ANQGSEA. V was shortened by 4 bases and J by 2 bases, with 14 bases between the two germline ends. CDR3 length: 14 residues. The CDR3 spells CSVVALAQQETQYF. In nucleotides, the CDR3 is TGCAGCGTTGTGGCCCTTGCACAACAAGAGACCCAGTACTTC.

V usage is TRBV19 and J usage is TRBJ2-7; 7 bases map to TRBD1. CDR1 and CDR2 (germline): LNHDA, SQIVND (reference sequence). The CDR3 extends over 14 amino acids. V dropped 5 bases and J dropped 4; count of bases not matched to a gene: 8. Here the CDR3 DNA reads TGTGCCAGTAGTGATCAGGGGGATACGTACGAGCAGTACTTC. Amino acid sequence: CASSDQGDTYEQYF.

The V and J genes are TRBV5-1 and TRBJ2-4, with no clear D. V lost 1 base and J 0 bases, leaving 8 bases between the germline ends. The CDR3 length is 15 residues. CDR1 is SGHRS and CDR2 is YFSETQ in the germline V gene. CDR3 sequence: CASSLSPLAKNIQYF. The DNA for the CDR3 is TGCGCCAGCAGCTTGTCCCCTCTAGCCAAAAACATTCAGTACTTC.

This clone was detected only once. V is TRBV27 and J is TRBJ1-2, with D perhaps matching TRBD1 (6 bases). This CDR3 has 16 amino acids. The germline gives CDR1 MNHEY, CDR2 SMNVEV (reference sequence). Between the trimmed V and J ends, which lost 0 bases and 2 bases, there was a span of 13 bases. CDR3 DNA sequence: TGTGCCAGCAGTTTATCGATCAGGGGCCAAAACTATGGCTACACCTTC. Its translation: CASSLSIRGQNYGYTF.

The CDR3 loop reads CASSQTGGLNQPQHF. The CDR3 DNA sequence: TGCGCCAGCAGCCAAACAGGGGGCCTCAATCAGCCCCAGCATTTT. The chain combines TRBV4-1 with TRBJ1-5, with 9 nucleotides matching TRBD1. This CDR3 spans 15 amino acids. V lost 2 bases, J lost 3 bases, and 2 bases stayed unmatched. Germline-derived CDR1 and CDR2 are MGHRA and YSYEKL.

The chain combines TRBV5-4 with TRBJ2-7; 8 bases line up with TRBD1. The CDR3 runs to 15 residues. Germline V gene lookup returns CDR1 SGHNT and CDR2 YYREEE (reference sequence). V lost 3 bases and J lost 3; bases outside the gene matches: 8. The CDR3 loop reads CASSSRDRGGYEQYF. The CDR3 region has the DNA TGTGCCAGCAGCTCCCGAGACAGGGGTGGCTACGAGCAGTACTTC.

The V and J genes are TRBV6-5 and TRBJ2-2, with TRBD2 matching 10 bases. Per germline, CDR1 MNHEY and CDR2 SVGAGI. V lost 6 bases, J lost 6 bases, and 7 bases stayed unmatched. The CDR3 loop spans 15 amino acids. The DNA for the CDR3 is TGTGCCAGCAGGAAGCCGGGACTAGCGTCCGGGGAGCTGTTTTTT. It encodes CASRKPGLASGELFF.

The chain combines TRBV13 with TRBJ2-7, with TRBD1 as a possible D gene (5 bases). Deletions cut 4 bases from V and 2 bases from J, with 9 bases between. The CDR3 sequence is 13 residues long. Germline V gives CDR1 PRHDT, CDR2 FYEKMQ (reference sequence). The CDR3 sequence is CASSSGRAYEQYF. The CDR3, as DNA: TGTGCCAGCAGCTCCGGCAGGGCCTACGAGCAGTACTTC.

The J gene is TRBJ2-3, the V gene TRBV15; the match to TRBD2 covers 8 bases. Germline lookup yields CDR1 LNHNV and CDR2 YYDKDF (reference sequence). The CDR3 runs 15 residues. Trimming removed 5 bases from V and 0 bases from J; junction bases left unmatched: 4. The CDR3 sequence is CATSPSGRSTDTQYF. The CDR3 DNA sequence: TGTGCCACCAGCCCTAGCGGGCGTAGCACAGATACGCAGTATTTT.

The chain couples TRBV29-1 to TRBJ1-2; 8 bases match TRBD1. The length of the CDR3 is 12 residues. The V gene's germline CDR1 is SQVTM and CDR2 ANQGSEA. The ends lost 2 bases at V and 8 bases at J; junction bases unmatched: 4. The CDR3 sequence: CSVERTGFGYTF. The CDR3 DNA follows: TGCAGCGTTGAACGGACAGGGTTCGGCTACACCTTC.

The CDR3 DNA sequence: TGTGCCAGCAGTTCGGGACAGGGGTACTATGGCTACACCTTC. This codes for CASSSGQGYYGYTF. This rearrangement joins TRBV2 to TRBJ1-2; 10 positions agree with TRBD1. The CDR3 is made up of 14 amino acids. Germline V gene sequence: CDR1 SNHLY, CDR2 FYNNEI. Trimming took 5 bases from V and 3 from J; bases not matched to a gene: 3.

This clone was detected once. The chain joins TRBV11-3 to TRBJ2-1, with a tentative D call TRBD1 (6 bases). Trimming stripped 5 bases from V and 8 bases from J, with 7 bases between. Germline V CDR1 and CDR2: SGHNT, YENEEA. The CDR3 loop spans 11 amino acids. The CDR3 spells CASSAGDEQFF. In nucleotides, the CDR3 is TGTGCCAGCAGCGCAGGGGATGAGCAGTTCTTC. Variable domain in full (rest from reference TRBV11-3 and TRBJ2-1): EAGVVQSPRYKIIEKKQPVAFWCNPISGHNTLYWYLQNLGQGPELLIRYENEEAVDDSQLPKDRFSAERLKGVDSTLKIQPAELGDSAVYLCASSAGDEQFFGPGTRLTVL.

The chain couples TRBV6-5 to TRBJ2-3; unclear D gene. Germline V lookup: CDR1 MNHEY, CDR2 SVGAGI. The CDR3 extends over 14 amino acids. V lost 2 bases to trimming and J lost 3 bases, with 9 bases between them. CDR3 region: CASSYDPRTDTQYF. The CDR3 bases are TGTGCCAGCAGTTACGACCCCAGGACAGATACGCAGTATTTT.

The chain combines TRBV10-3 with TRBJ2-1; possibly TRBD2 for D (5 bases). The V and J ends lost 4 bases and 6 bases respectively, with 10 bases between them. From germline, CDR1 is ENHRY and CDR2 SYGVKD. The CDR3 extends over 13 amino acids. The CDR3 bases are TGTGCCATCAGTGGAGGAGAGGGCAATGAGCAGTTCTTC. Residues: CAISGGEGNEQFF.

With regard to this clone: At one end the junction does not follow the germline gene, possibly because of a read error. This chain joins TRBV6-1 and TRBJ2-7; D might be TRBD2 (6 bases). Germline CDR1 is MNHNS and CDR2 is SASEGT. This CDR3 comprises 15 residues. This CDR3 is CASVPGLLKSSEQYF. The CDR3 DNA follows: TGTGCCAGCGTACCGGGACTTCTAAAATCCTCCGAGCAGTACTTC.

The rearrangement links TRBV10-3 to TRBJ1-2; 11 bases align to TRBD1. There are 14 residues in the CDR3. J gave up 4 bases and V 6 bases, and 4 bases lay outside the gene matches. Germline V gives CDR1 ENHRY, CDR2 SYGVKD. The CDR3 here is CAIRSDRGPYGYTF. CDR3 DNA sequence: TGTGCCATCAGATCGGACAGGGGGCCCTATGGCTACACCTTC.

The V and J genes are TRBV6-6 and TRBJ1-5; TRBD1 aligns across 8 bases. V was pared by 7 bases and J by 6 bases, with 5 bases of the junction left unmatched. The CDR3 consists of 13 residues. CDR1 and CDR2 (germline): MNHNY, SVGAGI (reference sequence). CDR3 sequence (DNA): TGTGCCAGCACGACAGGGGTGGGTCAGCCCCAGCATTTT. Amino acid sequence: CASTTGVGQPQHF.

The V call is TRBV6-1, the J call TRBJ2-3; TRBD1 agrees at 8 bases. This CDR3 spans 15 amino acids. The germline CDR1 and CDR2 sequences are MNHNS and SASEGT. After removal of 3 bases from V and 0 bases from J, the junction contained 2 bases not matched to a gene. The CDR3 nucleotides are TGTGCCAGCAGTGATAGGGACAGGAGCACAGATACGCAGTATTTT. It is translated as CASSDRDRSTDTQYF.